A single sample is the source of the 22 T cell receptor beta chains below, sequenced in a study of T-cell memory formation after mild COVID-19. Via MiXCR, TCRdb re-called the 5' RACE reads, giving one row per CDR3 protein. Here the sample spans approximately 150,000 distinct CDR3 sequences, more than 12% being singletons. The source material was PBMCs or a T cell subset sorted from them (not recorded which). These receptors all stem from an adult woman who had mild COVID-19 (a few samples of this study predate the infection). Cell type and time point are not known.

This clonotype was seen more than once but under ten times. The chain recombines TRBV19 with TRBJ2-7; D is perhaps TRBD1 (5 bases). CDR3 length equals 14 residues. Germline assignment: CDR1 LNHDA and CDR2 SQIVND (reference sequence). Trimming stripped 3 bases from V and 2 bases from J, with 11 bases between. The DNA for the CDR3 is TGTGCCAGTAGTATGGCCCCAGGGACCTACGAGCAGTACTTC. Translated: CASSMAPGTYEQYF.

This clonotype was observed a handful of times. The rearrangement links TRBV2 to TRBJ1-2; a weak D match, TRBD1 (6 bases). This CDR3 is 14 amino acids long. The V gene lost 6 bases and the J gene lost 3 bases, with 14 bases spanning the gap. The germline V gene has CDR1 SNHLY and CDR2 FYNNEI. CDR3 DNA: TGTGCCAGCAGGCGGGACAAACCAGACTATGGCTACACCTTC. Translated, it gives CASRRDKPDYGYTF.

Many counts were recorded for this clonotype. This rearrangement joins TRBV5-1 to TRBJ2-3; D not certain. The V gene lost 5 bases and the J gene lost 2 bases, with 6 bases spanning the gap. In germline, CDR1 is SGHRS, CDR2 YFSETQ. The CDR3 covers 12 residues. The CDR3 reads CASSSITDTQYF. CDR3 sequence (DNA): TGCGCCAGCAGTTCTATCACAGATACGCAGTATTTT.

The chain is built from TRBV30 and TRBJ2-7; 9 nucleotides agree with TRBD2. With V trimmed by 1 base and J by 2 bases, 6 bases remained unmatched. This CDR3 is 15 amino acids long. Germline V gene data show CDR1 as GTSNPN and CDR2 as SVGIG (reference sequence). The CDR3 reads CAWSAGLAPTYEQYF. CDR3 coding DNA: TGTGCCTGGAGTGCCGGACTAGCGCCCACCTACGAGCAGTACTTC.

This clonotype came up once. The chain uses TRBV4-2 and TRBJ1-1; D call uncertain. With 7 bases removed from V and 0 bases from J, the gap between germline ends came to 21 bases. The CDR3 runs to 17 residues. CDR1 and CDR2 from the germline V gene are LGHNA and YNFKEQ. The CDR3 here is CASTNLGRITLNTEAFF. Written as DNA, the CDR3 is TGTGCCAGCACTAATCTCGGGCGGATTACCCTGAACACTGAAGCTTTCTTT.

On this clonotype: One junction end disagrees with the germline gene, perhaps due to a read error. V usage is TRBV4-3 and J usage is TRBJ2-1, with 13 bases aligning to TRBD2. This CDR3 has 16 residues. Germline values: CDR1 LGHNA, CDR2 YSLEER. The CDR3 coding sequence is TGCGCCAGCAGCCAGGGACTAGCGGGAAGTAATAGTGAGAAGTTCTTC. The encoded protein is CASSQGLAGSNSEKFF.

This clonotype showed up just a few times. The genes are TRBV10-3 and TRBJ1-1, with 7 bases fitting TRBD1. CDR3 length: 15 amino acids. V shed 2 bases and J 2 bases; nucleotides not matched to a gene: 5. Per germline, CDR1 ENHRY and CDR2 SYGVKD. The CDR3 nucleotides are TGTGCCATCAGTGAGATGGGACAGTCTAACACTGAAGCTTTCTTT. It codes for CAISEMGQSNTEAFF.

The J gene is TRBJ2-5, the V gene TRBV2; D unresolved. The CDR3 spans 12 residues. The V gene's germline CDR1 is SNHLY and CDR2 FYNNEI. Trimming took off 4 bases at V and 1 base at J, with 4 bases between the two ends. CDR3 in DNA: TGTGCCAGCAGTGCCACCCAAGAGACCCAGTACTTC. It is translated as CASSATQETQYF. Supplemented by reference TRBV2 and TRBJ2-5, the full variable domain reads EPEVTQTPSHQVTQMGQEVILRCVPISNHLYFYWYRQILGQKVEFLVSFYNNEISEKSEIFDDQFSVERPDGSNFTLKIRSTKLEDSAMYFCASSATQETQYFGPGTRLLVL.

Ten or more counts support this clonotype. The gene calls are TRBV5-1 and TRBJ2-3; D is undetermined. CDR1 is SGHRS, CDR2 YFSETQ, per germline. CDR3 length equals 15 residues. The ends were cut back, 4 bases at V and 5 bases at J, with 17 bases in the middle. The CDR3 DNA is TGCGCCAGCAGCGGGCACCTGCAACGGAGAGATACGCAGTATTTT. Its protein product is CASSGHLQRRDTQYF.

This clonotype was seen a handful of times. V usage is TRBV4-1 and J usage is TRBJ2-2; D possibly corresponds to TRBD2 (6 bases). The CDR3 is made up of 13 amino acids. CDR1 MGHRA and CDR2 YSYEKL come from the germline V gene. V lost 1 base to trimming and J lost 8 bases, with 8 bases between them. The CDR3 DNA is TGCGCCAGCAGCCAAGTTGGGGGGGGGGAGCTGTTTTTT. This gives the protein CASSQVGGGELFF.

The chain has TRBV2 and TRBJ2-7, with unresolved D. Per germline, CDR1 SNHLY and CDR2 FYNNEI. The CDR3 spans 12 residues. The V and J ends lost 7 bases and 1 base respectively, with 8 bases between them. CDR3 protein: CASKPESYEQYF. The DNA of the CDR3 is TGTGCCAGCAAACCCGAATCCTACGAGCAGTACTTC.

The rearrangement uses TRBV19 and TRBJ1-1; D remains unclear. Looked up from germline, CDR1 is LNHDA and CDR2 is SQIVND (reference sequence). Trimming stripped 3 bases from V and 2 bases from J, with 16 bases between. The CDR3 runs 16 residues. The CDR3 spells CASSIDSRRENTEAFF. Here the CDR3 DNA reads TGTGCCAGTAGTATCGACTCGAGGAGGGAAAACACTGAAGCTTTCTTT.

This clonotype was seen many times. The chain combines TRBV7-9 with TRBJ1-1; D is possibly TRBD1 (5 bases). The V end lost 2 bases, the J end lost 1 base, and 17 bases lay between the germline ends. The CDR3 has 17 residues. The germline CDR1 and CDR2 sequences are SEHNR and FQNEAQ (reference sequence). The CDR3 is CASSLWAWGRENTEAFF. DNA of the CDR3: TGTGCCAGCAGCTTATGGGCGTGGGGCAGGGAGAACACTGAAGCTTTCTTT.

The chain combines TRBV20-1 with TRBJ1-5; the D is unclear. The V gene lost 0 bases and the J gene lost 0 bases, with 0 bases spanning the gap. CDR1 and CDR2 from the germline V gene are DFQATT and SNEGSKA (reference sequence). CDR3 length equals 12 residues. The CDR3 nucleotides read TGCAGTGCTAGAGATAGCAATCAGCCCCAGCATTTT. This translates into CSARDSNQPQHF.

The table lists this clonotype with a few counts. The chain joins TRBV19 to TRBJ2-1, with D hard to call. The CDR3 sequence is 13 residues long. V was clipped by 3 bases and J by 6 bases, with 9 bases between them. Germline CDR1 and CDR2: LNHDA and SQIVND (reference sequence). The CDR3 bases are TGTGCCAGTAGTATGGTTCGTCCCAATGAGCAGTTCTTC. This translates into CASSMVRPNEQFF. Full variable domain (rest looked up from reference TRBV19 and TRBJ2-1): DGGITQSPKYLFRKEGQNVTLSCEQNLNHDAMYWYRQDPGQGLRLIYYSQIVNDFQKGDIAEGYSVSREKKESFPLTVTSAQKNPTAFYLCASSMVRPNEQFFGPGTRLTVL.

The J gene is TRBJ2-1, the V gene TRBV9; 11 bases fit TRBD2. The trim removed 4 bases at V and 1 base at J, leaving 4 bases unmatched. The CDR3 loop spans 16 amino acids. Looked up from germline, CDR1 is SGDLS and CDR2 is YYNGEE. The CDR3 DNA follows: TGTGCCAGCAGCCCACTAGCGGGAGTGTCCTACAATGAGCAGTTCTTC. Translating gives CASSPLAGVSYNEQFF.

This clonotype was seen only a few times. V gene TRBV19 combines with J gene TRBJ2-1, with a possible D match to TRBD1 (6 bases). Germline CDR1 and CDR2: LNHDA and SQIVND (reference sequence). Trimming shortened V by 5 bases and J by 4 bases, and 12 bases separated the two germline ends. The CDR3 runs 14 residues. CDR3 DNA sequence: TGTGCCAGTAGTTACGGACAGCCGTACAATGAGCAGTTCTTC. This translates into CASSYGQPYNEQFF.

This chain links TRBV10-3 with TRBJ2-7; 8 nucleotides align to TRBD2. V was clipped by 6 bases and J by 4 bases; unmatched bases: 11. CDR1 and CDR2 (germline): ENHRY, SYGVKD. The CDR3 has 15 amino acids. The CDR3 DNA reads TGTGCCATCAGCGGGGGAAGCGGGAGCCAGTACGAGCAGTACTTC. This encodes CAISGGSGSQYEQYF.

CDR3 coding DNA: TGCAGCGTTGAAGAATTGGTGTGGGAGGGACCCGGGGAGCTGTTTTTT. It codes for CSVEELVWEGPGELFF. The chain has TRBV29-1 and TRBJ2-2, with 7 bases identical to TRBD2. Germline values: CDR1 SQVTM, CDR2 ANQGSEA. V trimming: 0 bases; J trimming: 6 bases; junction bases outside the gene matches: 10. CDR3 length equals 16 residues.

The chain couples TRBV19 to TRBJ2-7; 9 bases map to TRBD1. V was clipped by 2 bases and J by 5 bases; unmatched bases: 4. CDR1 and CDR2 from the germline V gene are LNHDA and SQIVND (reference sequence). The CDR3 loop spans 14 amino acids. CDR3 DNA sequence: TGTGCCAGTAGTATACCGGGACAGGGCCACGAGCAGTACTTC. This sequence encodes CASSIPGQGHEQYF. Full variable domain (remainder filled in from reference TRBV19 and TRBJ2-7): DGGITQSPKYLFRKEGQNVTLSCEQNLNHDAMYWYRQDPGQGLRLIYYSQIVNDFQKGDIAEGYSVSREKKESFPLTVTSAQKNPTAFYLCASSIPGQGHEQYFGPGTRLTVT.

V is TRBV15 and J is TRBJ2-7, with a possible D match to TRBD2 (6 bases). This CDR3 spans 15 amino acids. V lost 1 base and J 5 bases, leaving 15 bases between the germline ends. CDR1 is LNHNV and CDR2 is YYDKDF in the germline V gene (reference sequence). This CDR3 reads CATSRGGVEMHEQYF. DNA of the CDR3: TGTGCCACCAGCAGAGGGGGGGTCGAGATGCACGAGCAGTACTTC.

The chain employs TRBV7-2 and TRBJ1-1; weak D call: TRBD1 (6 bases). Trimming pared 5 bases from V and 10 bases from J, leaving 14 bases between. The CDR3 sequence is 12 residues long. Per germline, CDR1 SGHTA and CDR2 FQGNSA. The CDR3 DNA reads as TGTGCCAGCAGCCCATACAGGGAAGCAGCTTTCTTT. This sequence encodes CASSPYREAAFF.